These 24 T cell receptor beta chains share one sample of origin, sequenced in a study of blood T cell repertoires in COVID-19. Here immunoSEQ multiplex PCR was the method, and the copy in TCRdb shows in-frame clones only, minus some. Of roughly 360,000 clones detected, roughly 80% appear once; the ten largest clones hold under 1.2%. The specimen was peripheral blood. The receptor set was obtained from a human donor with acute or convalescent COVID-19. The donor label of this sample is uncertain.

This clone has a single count. As DNA, the CDR3 is TGTGCCAGCAGCTGGAGAGGCGGGCCTAGGGCCTTCTTT. Translated: CASSWRGGPRAFF. V and J are TRBV6-5 and TRBJ1-1; D uncertain. Germline CDR1 and CDR2: MNHEY and SVGAGI. The CDR3 has 13 residues. The V and J ends lost 6 bases and 14 bases respectively, with 22 bases between them.

CDR3 loop: CASSLGDLLGAEAFF. The CDR3 DNA reads as TGCGCCAGCAGCTTGGGGGACTTGCTTGGAGCTGAAGCTTTCTTT. The rearrangement joins TRBV5-1 to TRBJ1-1, with a weak D call TRBD1 (5 bases). Trimming pared 0 bases from V and 6 bases from J, leaving 15 bases between. The CDR3 consists of 15 residues. Germline V gene lookup returns CDR1 SGHRS and CDR2 YFSETQ.

This sequence joins TRBV6-5 and TRBJ1-5, with D uncertain. CDR3 length: 13 amino acids. V lost 5 bases, J lost 7 bases, and 12 bases lay in between. Germline V gives CDR1 MNHEY, CDR2 SVGAGI. The CDR3 sequence is CASSSWESQPQHF. The CDR3 region has the DNA TGTGCCAGCAGTAGTTGGGAGAGCCAGCCCCAGCATTTT.

This chain links TRBV20-1 with TRBJ2-7; 12 positions match TRBD2. The CDR3 is made up of 15 amino acids. Germline CDR1 DFQATT, CDR2 SNEGSKA (reference sequence). J lost 3 bases, V lost 4 bases, and 7 bases had no gene match. CDR3 region: CSANDGLAGSYEQYF. The CDR3, as DNA: TGCAGTGCTAATGACGGACTAGCGGGAAGCTACGAGCAGTACTTC.

This clone has only one observation. The chain carries TRBV5-1 and TRBJ1-4; perhaps TRBD1 as D (5 bases). The CDR3 consists of 14 residues. V was trimmed by 4 bases and J by 13 bases, leaving 20 bases between them. Germline assignment: CDR1 SGHRS and CDR2 YFSETQ. The DNA of the CDR3 is TGCGCCAGCAGCCCAAGGGGTGATAATTTCGGACTGTTTTTT. It encodes CASSPRGDNFGLFF.

The chain carries TRBV18 and TRBJ1-2; 7 bases are a match to TRBD1. This CDR3 is built from 13 residues. The junction had 11 bases not matched to a gene; V was cut back by 6 bases and J by 10 bases. Germline V lookup: CDR1 KGHSH, CDR2 LQKENI. DNA of the CDR3: TGTGCCAGCTCGGAAGGACAGGTTCAGGACTACACCTTC. This sequence encodes CASSEGQVQDYTF.

In the case of this clone: Other DNA sequences within the sample encode an identical CDR3. The rearrangement joins TRBV18 to TRBJ2-5; unclear D gene. This CDR3 spans 12 amino acids. The germline V and J ends were trimmed by 3 bases and 0 bases, with 2 bases remaining between them. CDR1 and CDR2 from the germline V gene are KGHSH and LQKENI. The CDR3 nucleotides read TGTGCCAGCTCACCTAACCAAGAGACCCAGTACTTC. Translating gives CASSPNQETQYF.

The chain combines TRBV5-5 with TRBJ1-3; D is uncertain. This CDR3 has 14 residues. CDR1 and CDR2 (germline): SGHKS, YYEKEE (reference sequence). V dropped 4 bases and J dropped 4 bases, with 12 bases sitting between them. The CDR3 DNA reads as TGTGCCAGCAGCCCAGGTGGCGCCGGAAACACCATATATTTT. Protein: CASSPGGAGNTIYF.

This clone turned up a few times. The rearrangement uses TRBV7-8 and TRBJ1-5; D not resolved. The CDR3 runs to 14 residues. Per the germline V gene, CDR1 is SGHVS and CDR2 is FQNEAQ. V lost 5 bases to trimming and J lost 7 bases, with 15 bases between them. The CDR3 sequence is CASSLVARGQPQHF. As DNA, the CDR3 is TGTGCCAGCAGCCTGGTTGCCCGAGGCCAGCCCCAGCATTTT.

The CDR3 spells CASSSWTGEAEAFF. The CDR3 bases are TGTGCCAGCAGCTCCTGGACAGGGGAAGCGGAAGCTTTCTTT. The rearrangement uses TRBV11-2 and TRBJ1-1; 9 bases agree with TRBD1. Unmatched junction bases numbered 8, after V lost 4 bases and J lost 8 bases. CDR3 length: 14 residues. The germline V gene has CDR1 SGHAT and CDR2 FQNNGV.

The CDR3 bases are TGTGCCAGCAGCCCAAGGACAGGAGGGTCCACTGAAGCTTTCTTT. This codes for CASSPRTGGSTEAFF. The V gene is TRBV11-2, the J gene TRBJ1-1, with TRBD1 matching over 7 bases. Unmatched junction bases numbered 10, after V lost 5 bases and J lost 4 bases. Germline V lookup: CDR1 SGHAT, CDR2 FQNNGV. This CDR3 has 15 residues.

The chain has TRBV5-4 and TRBJ1-4; possibly TRBD1 for D (6 bases). This CDR3 region has 12 residues. CDR1 and CDR2 (germline): SGHNT, YYREEE (reference sequence). The V and J ends lost 4 bases and 11 bases respectively, with 12 bases between them. CDR3 DNA: TGTGCCAGCAGCCTGGACAGCCGTAAACTGTTTTTT. The encoded protein is CASSLDSRKLFF.

This clone appeared once. The chain links TRBV19 to TRBJ1-1, with D possibly matching TRBD1 (6 bases). V was clipped by 5 bases and J by 0 bases, with 19 bases between them. Looked up from germline, CDR1 is LNHDA and CDR2 is SQIVND (reference sequence). CDR3 length equals 17 residues. CDR3 sequence reads: CASSHLAGTRVNTEAFF. As DNA, the CDR3 is TGTGCCAGTAGTCACTTGGCAGGGACAAGAGTGAACACTGAAGCTTTCTTT. The full variable domain, completed using reference TRBV19 and TRBJ1-1, is DGGITQSPKYLFRKEGQNVTLSCEQNLNHDAMYWYRQDPGQGLRLIYYSQIVNDFQKGDIAEGYSVSREKKESFPLTVTSAQKNPTAFYLCASSHLAGTRVNTEAFFGQGTRLTVV.

This clone was detected only a few times. The chain uses TRBV13 and TRBJ1-2; the D gene is possibly TRBD1 (6 bases). The CDR3 loop spans 13 amino acids. Germline CDR1 is PRHDT and CDR2 is FYEKMQ (reference sequence). V lost 7 bases and J 8 bases, leaving 17 bases between the germline ends. Here the CDR3 DNA reads TGTGCCAGCACTAAACAGGGCCCAAGCGGCTACACCTTC. As protein: CASTKQGPSGYTF.

The genes are TRBV9 and TRBJ2-1; a possible D gene is TRBD2 (5 bases). Trimming stripped 4 bases from V and 9 bases from J, with 14 bases between. Germline V gene data show CDR1 as SGDLS and CDR2 as YYNGEE. The CDR3 contains 13 residues. The CDR3 DNA is TGTGCCAGCAGCTCCGGACTGCGCTCTGAGCAGTTCTTC. This codes for CASSSGLRSEQFF.

This sequence joins TRBV10-3 and TRBJ2-3, with 11 positions matching TRBD1. Trimming removed 0 bases from V and 4 bases from J; junction bases left unmatched: 0. CDR3 length: 15 amino acids. CDR1 ENHRY and CDR2 SYGVKD come from the germline V gene. The chain's CDR3 is CAISESDRGPDTQYF. CDR3 bases: TGTGCCATCAGTGAGTCGGACAGGGGGCCAGATACGCAGTATTTT.

The J gene is TRBJ2-7, the V gene TRBV4-2, with D possibly matching TRBD2 (5 bases). Germline V lookup: CDR1 LGHNA, CDR2 YNFKEQ. The CDR3 loop spans 11 amino acids. V was shortened by 8 bases and J by 5 bases, with 10 bases between the two germline ends. This CDR3 is CASGRRDEQYF. DNA for the CDR3: TGTGCCAGCGGGAGACGCGACGAGCAGTACTTC.

DNA for the CDR3: TGTGCCAGCAGCCCCGCCCCAGCGGAACCGAACACCGGGGAGCTGTTTTTT. Translation gives CASSPAPAEPNTGELFF. This chain links TRBV7-7 with TRBJ2-2; a possible D gene is TRBD2 (5 bases). V was shortened by 5 bases and J by 0 bases, with 16 bases between the two germline ends. This CDR3 has 17 amino acids. The germline V gene encodes CDR1 SSHAT and CDR2 FNYEAQ (reference sequence).

The V and J genes are TRBV25-1 and TRBJ1-1, with D perhaps TRBD1 (6 bases). The CDR3 covers 15 residues. V lost 3 bases, J lost 4 bases, and 15 bases lay in between. From germline, CDR1 is MGHDK and CDR2 SYGVNS. Here the CDR3 reads CASSEVGTKGTEAFF. For the CDR3, the DNA is TGTGCCAGCAGTGAGGTAGGGACAAAAGGCACTGAAGCTTTCTTT.

The chain recombines TRBV6-5 with TRBJ1-1; D call uncertain. The CDR3 totals 13 residues. Trimming took 7 bases from V and 4 from J, leaving 13 bases between them. The germline V gene has CDR1 MNHEY and CDR2 SVGAGI. CDR3 region: CASTPRKGTEAFF. CDR3 DNA: TGTGCCAGCACCCCGAGGAAAGGCACTGAAGCTTTCTTT.

V usage is TRBV6-6 and J usage is TRBJ1-5; a possible D gene is TRBD1 (5 bases). CDR3 length equals 15 residues. Trimming stripped 6 bases from V and 1 base from J, with 13 bases between. Germline V lookup: CDR1 MNHNY, CDR2 SVGAGI (reference sequence). CDR3 amino acids: CASSRDSLSNQPQHF. CDR3 nucleotide sequence: TGTGCCAGCAGCCGCGACAGTCTAAGCAATCAGCCCCAGCATTTT.

This clone has just one count. The rearrangement uses TRBV30 and TRBJ1-5; tentatively, D is TRBD1 (5 bases). The CDR3 sequence is 13 residues long. Germline V lookup: CDR1 GTSNPN, CDR2 SVGIG (reference sequence). The V and J ends lost 2 bases and 3 bases respectively, with 8 bases between them. CDR3 sequence: CAWSIRDNQPQHF. CDR3 DNA sequence: TGTGCCTGGAGTATCAGGGACAATCAGCCCCAGCATTTT.

V is TRBV19 and J is TRBJ2-3, with TRBD1 matching 7 bases. The CDR3 spans 13 residues. With 6 bases clipped from V and 4 bases from J, the junction kept 4 bases outside the gene matches. The germline gives CDR1 LNHDA, CDR2 SQIVND (reference sequence). In nucleotides, the CDR3 is TGTGCCAGTAGGACTACAGGGGCAGATACGCAGTATTTT. Its translation is CASRTTGADTQYF.

This chain uses TRBV11-2 with TRBJ1-2, with TRBD1 matching over 10 bases. V shed 3 bases, J shed 8 bases, and the junction held 15 bases outside the gene matches. The length of the CDR3 is 17 residues. Per germline, CDR1 SGHAT and CDR2 FQNNGV. The CDR3 is CASSFRTPGQGYRGYTF. The CDR3 bases are TGTGCCAGCAGCTTTAGGACTCCGGGACAGGGGTATAGGGGCTACACCTTC.